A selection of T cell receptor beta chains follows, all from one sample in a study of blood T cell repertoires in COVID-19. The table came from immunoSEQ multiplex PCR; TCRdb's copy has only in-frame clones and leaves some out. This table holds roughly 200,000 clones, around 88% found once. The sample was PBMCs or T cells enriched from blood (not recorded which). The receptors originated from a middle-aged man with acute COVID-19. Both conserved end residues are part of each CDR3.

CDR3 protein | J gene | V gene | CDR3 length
CASSPGSGRPSSYNEQFF | TRBJ2-1 | TRBV4-1 | 18
CASSSGQGGYTF | TRBJ1-2 | TRBV12-3/TRBV12-4 | 12
CASTGMGGPPYNEQFF | TRBJ2-1 | TRBV5-1 | 16
CSTGSNEQFF | TRBJ2-1 | TRBV4-2 | 10
CATSRQGSSYEQYF | TRBJ2-7 | TRBV15 | 14
CASRVEGEKLFF | TRBJ1-4 | TRBV2 | 12
CATSPGGANYGYTF | TRBJ1-2 | TRBV28 | 14
CASSQDGELFF | TRBJ2-2 | TRBV7-3 | 11
CASSSEGVNEQYF | TRBJ2-7 | TRBV19 | 13
CASSLSPGGEQFF | TRBJ2-1 | TRBV27 | 13
CSVKMGEQGNEQFF | TRBJ2-1 | TRBV29-1 | 14
CASSSISGQLDYGYTF | TRBJ1-2 | TRBV5-8 | 16
CASSQRAGVLDTQYF | TRBJ2-3 | TRBV3-1/TRBV3-2 | 15
CASSLSADQPQHF | TRBJ1-5 | TRBV7-9 | 13
CASKRQDTGNSPLHF | TRBJ1-6 | TRBV6-5 | 15
CASSSRYEQYF | TRBJ2-7 | TRBV7-9 | 11
CASSFGQGMTEAFF | TRBJ1-1 | TRBV27 | 14
CASSGPLRLAGNNEQFF | TRBJ2-1 | TRBV4-1 | 17
CASGTRATYNEQFF | TRBJ2-1 | TRBV10-2 | 14
CASSALAGGSYNEQFF | TRBJ2-1 | TRBV5-1 | 16
CASRQGSGQPQHF | TRBJ1-5 | TRBV19 | 13
CASSTADIQYF | TRBJ2-4 | TRBV11-2 | 11
CASSTLVGQGTDGYTF | TRBJ1-2 | TRBV9 | 16
CASSLAGDGETQYF | TRBJ2-5 | TRBV5-4 | 14
CASSLSAGVPSTQYF | TRBJ2-3 | TRBV5-8 | 15
CASSSRTGATKQPQHF | TRBJ1-5 | TRBV27 | 16
CASSVTGTRGYTF | TRBJ1-2 | TRBV28 | 13
CATSDLSPRSSGRLVNEQFF | TRBJ2-1 | TRBV24-1 | 20
CASSQNMLAKNIQYF | TRBJ2-4 | TRBV18 | 15
CASSSRDRGLDIQYF | TRBJ2-4 | TRBV9 | 15
CASRGLLQHLSYEQYF | TRBJ2-7 | TRBV28 | 16
CASSLWGGLAGLYEQYF | TRBJ2-7 | TRBV28 | 17
CASSPAGLNMNTEAFF | TRBJ1-1 | TRBV28 | 16
CASSQDTDNEQFF | TRBJ2-1 | TRBV2 | 13
CASSRTAQETQYF | TRBJ2-5 | TRBV19 | 13
CASKPGQVFTGELFF | TRBJ2-2 | TRBV2 | 15
CASSLGLQETQYF | TRBJ2-5 | TRBV7-9 | 13
CASSRVGVLTGELFF | TRBJ2-2 | TRBV6-5 | 15
CASSDQAGGTDTQYF | TRBJ2-3 | TRBV6-1 | 15
CASSSVEGTNTGELFF | TRBJ2-2 | TRBV19 | 16
CATSRDRREGNEQFF | TRBJ2-1 | TRBV15 | 15
CASSPGGSGYGYTF | TRBJ1-2 | TRBV11-2 | 14
CASSKRGPVGEQYF | TRBJ2-7 | TRBV28 | 14
CASAGTGLSRRYF | TRBJ2-7 | TRBV2 | 13
CASNLAPYEQYF | TRBJ2-7 | TRBV28 | 12
CASSIGGPGAEAFF | TRBJ1-1 | TRBV19 | 14
CAISDQSSYEQYF | TRBJ2-7 | TRBV10-3 | 13
CASSQLGTSGSSSYEQYF | TRBJ2-7 | TRBV3-1/TRBV3-2 | 18
CATTRDSYEQYF | TRBJ2-7 | TRBV2 | 12
CASSLGDYTSTDTQYF | TRBJ2-3 | TRBV4-1 | 16
CASSPGQGAYQPQHF | TRBJ1-5 | TRBV19 | 15
CASSFAIGGQETQYF | TRBJ2-5 | TRBV5-4 | 15
CASSPPAGSNEKLFF | TRBJ1-4 | TRBV18 | 15
CASSLGENYGYTF | TRBJ1-2 | TRBV7-3 | 13
CASSYSSSNRVYGYTF | TRBJ1-2 | TRBV6-6 | 16
CASSLSGRDTDTQYF | TRBJ2-3 | TRBV5-1 | 15
CASSSGPGTSGRNEQFF | TRBJ2-1 | TRBV10-1 | 17